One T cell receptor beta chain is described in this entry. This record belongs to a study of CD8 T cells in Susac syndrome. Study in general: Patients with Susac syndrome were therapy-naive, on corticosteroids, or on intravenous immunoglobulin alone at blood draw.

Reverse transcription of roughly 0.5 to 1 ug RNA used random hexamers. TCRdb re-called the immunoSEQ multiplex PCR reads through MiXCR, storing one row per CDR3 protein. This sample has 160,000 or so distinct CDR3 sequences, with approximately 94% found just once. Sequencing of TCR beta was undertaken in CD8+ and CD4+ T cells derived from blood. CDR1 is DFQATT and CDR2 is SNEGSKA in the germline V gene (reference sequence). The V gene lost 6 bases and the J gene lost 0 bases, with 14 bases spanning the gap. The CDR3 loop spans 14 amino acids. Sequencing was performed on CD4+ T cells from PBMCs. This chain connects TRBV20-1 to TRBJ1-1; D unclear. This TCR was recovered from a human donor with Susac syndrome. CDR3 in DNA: TGCAGTGCCTATGTGGACGGCATGAACACTGAAGCTTTCTTT. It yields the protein CSAYVDGMNTEAFF.